The clone carrying this T cell receptor beta chain has a handful of counts. Each CDR3 protein gets one entry after TCRdb re-called the 5' RACE reads with MiXCR. The sample consists of some 560,000 distinct CDR3 sequences, 17% of them appearing once. This entry belongs to a study of T cells after yellow fever vaccination. This CDR3 has 13 amino acids. Germline V gene sequence: CDR1 DFQATT, CDR2 SNEGSKA (reference sequence). Deletions cut 3 bases from V and 0 bases from J, with 8 bases between. The chain links TRBV20-1 to TRBJ1-2; TRBD1 is a possible D gene (5 bases). The input for sequencing was PBMCs, taken 5 to 6 days after the first yellow fever vaccination. The TCR originated in a man aged 18 to 29 who received the YFV17D yellow fever vaccine. This CDR3 reads CSARGGPNYGYTF. Here the CDR3 DNA reads TGCAGTGCTAGGGGGGGTCCTAACTATGGCTACACCTTC.